Listed here are 27 T cell receptor beta chains from one sample, sequenced in a study of OX40 agonist ivuxolimab in advanced cancers. Profiled with immunoSEQ multiplex PCR; TCRdb holds only in-frame clones, not every one. Of approximately 15,000 clones listed, 70% were seen once; the top ten hold approximately 37%. The sample was CD4+ or CD8+ T cells sorted from blood, taken in a trial of the OX40 agonist ivuxolimab. The receptors stem from an adult with an advanced solid tumor such as melanoma, head and neck, liver or kidney cancer.

The CDR3 DNA reads TGTGCCATCAGCCCCGGGATGGGGACTAGAGCCGGGGAGCTGTTTTTT. Its protein product is CAISPGMGTRAGELFF. This chain uses TRBV10-3 with TRBJ2-2; TRBD2 matches at 8 bases. The germline gives CDR1 ENHRY, CDR2 SYGVKD. This CDR3 has 16 residues. V shed 6 bases and J 6 bases; nucleotides not matched to a gene: 12.

The J gene is TRBJ2-3, the V gene TRBV28, with a possible D match to TRBD1 (6 bases). The CDR3 runs to 13 residues. V was clipped by 8 bases and J by 7 bases, with 16 bases between them. Germline CDR1 reads MDHEN; CDR2 reads SYDVKM. In DNA, the CDR3 is TGTGCCAGCGGCTCTCGACAGGCAAATACGCAGTATTTT. Encoded protein: CASGSRQANTQYF.

The chain employs TRBV4-1 and TRBJ2-3; either TRBD1 or TRBD2 may supply D (5 bases each). The germline V gene has CDR1 MGHRA and CDR2 YSYEKL. The V end was cut by 0 bases, the J end by 0 bases, with 13 bases between. This CDR3 comprises 17 residues. CDR3 bases: TGCGCCAGCAGCCAAGAAGGGACCTATTCGAGCACAGATACGCAGTATTTT. It yields the protein CASSQEGTYSSTDTQYF.

The J gene is TRBJ2-2, the V gene TRBV9; D not resolved. Trimming stripped 3 bases from V and 0 bases from J, with 6 bases between. The CDR3 has 14 residues. Germline CDR1 SGDLS, CDR2 YYNGEE. CDR3 sequence reads: CASSGPPNTGELFF. The CDR3 nucleotides read TGTGCCAGCAGCGGACCCCCGAACACCGGGGAGCTGTTTTTT.

This clone was seen only a few times. The rearrangement links TRBV4-2 to TRBJ2-3; TRBD2 matches 10 bases. J was trimmed by 2 bases and V by 1 base; bases with no gene match: 9. CDR1 LGHNA and CDR2 YNFKEQ come from the germline V gene. The CDR3 has 18 residues. The DNA of the CDR3 is TGTGCCAGCAGCCAAGTCGCCCCGGGACTAGCGAACACAGATACGCAGTATTTT. As protein: CASSQVAPGLANTDTQYF.

This clone appeared once. The J gene is TRBJ2-3, the V gene TRBV7-6, with D possibly being TRBD1 (6 bases). Per germline, CDR1 SGHVS and CDR2 FNYEAQ. The CDR3 is made up of 15 amino acids. V lost 1 base to trimming and J lost 1 base, with 9 bases between them. The CDR3 protein is CASSLGGLGTDTQYF. For the CDR3, the DNA is TGTGCCAGCAGCTTAGGGGGGCTAGGCACAGATACGCAGTATTTT.

The V gene is TRBV11-1, the J gene TRBJ2-7; TRBD2 matches at 10 bases. V lost 4 bases, J lost 7 bases, and 10 bases stayed unmatched. Germline values: CDR1 SGHAT, CDR2 FQDESV (reference sequence). CDR3 length: 15 residues. The DNA of the CDR3 is TGTGCCAGCAGCTCAACAAGCGGGAGGGCCTGGGAGCAGTACTTC. Residues: CASSSTSGRAWEQYF.

The chain couples TRBV11-2 to TRBJ2-7, with 8 bases lining up with TRBD2. V trimming: 4 bases; J trimming: 5 bases; junction bases outside the gene matches: 13. CDR3 length: 16 residues. In germline, CDR1 is SGHAT, CDR2 FQNNGV. CDR3 coding DNA: TGTGCCAGCAGCTCCTCACCGGGACTAGGGGTCGACGAGCAGTACTTC. Translating it yields CASSSSPGLGVDEQYF.

J is TRBJ2-1 and V is TRBV7-3, with 7 bases that match TRBD2. Germline CDR1 reads SGHTA; CDR2 reads FQGTGA. V lost 5 bases, J lost 3 bases, and 10 bases stayed unmatched. This CDR3 has 16 amino acids. Here the CDR3 reads CASSLTRDYRYNEQFF. As DNA, the CDR3 is TGTGCCAGCAGCCTGACCCGGGACTACCGCTACAATGAGCAGTTCTTC.

The chain carries TRBV7-9 and TRBJ2-7, with D perhaps given as TRBD1 or TRBD2 (5 bases each). Trimming removed 2 bases from V and 6 bases from J, with 11 bases in between. Germline V CDR1 and CDR2: SEHNR, FQNEAQ (reference sequence). There are 13 residues in the CDR3. CDR3 bases: TGTGCCAGCAGCTTATGGTCCGGGGCCGAGCAGTACTTC. This sequence encodes CASSLWSGAEQYF.

This chain uses TRBV27 with TRBJ2-5, with 11 bases lining up with TRBD1. V lost 8 bases and J lost 5; bases outside the gene matches: 7. CDR3 length: 14 amino acids. CDR1 is MNHEY and CDR2 is SMNVEV in the germline V gene (reference sequence). The DNA of the CDR3 is TGTGCCAGCCGGGACAGGGGGTTTGGGGAGACCCAGTACTTC. Amino acid sequence: CASRDRGFGETQYF.

The chain has TRBV6-1 and TRBJ2-7; 8 positions match TRBD1. Germline lookup yields CDR1 MNHNS and CDR2 SASEGT. With V trimmed by 1 base and J by 2 bases, 4 bases remained unmatched. The CDR3 is 15 amino acids. The chain's CDR3 is CASSEVQGATYEQYF. The CDR3 DNA follows: TGTGCCAGCAGTGAAGTCCAGGGGGCAACCTACGAGCAGTACTTC.

Note on this clone: This CDR3 is also generated by other DNA sequences in the sample. The gene calls are TRBV28 and TRBJ1-2, with D possibly TRBD1 on 5 matching bases. Trimming took 5 bases from V and 4 from J, leaving 8 bases between them. This CDR3 region has 12 residues. Germline V gene lookup returns CDR1 MDHEN and CDR2 SYDVKM. The DNA for the CDR3 is TGTGCCAGCAGTACCGGGGGCTATGGCTACACCTTC. Translation: CASSTGGYGYTF.

The chain has TRBV7-9 and TRBJ1-3, with D unresolved. CDR3 size: 12 residues. Germline assignment: CDR1 SEHNR and CDR2 FQNEAQ (reference sequence). Trimming removed 4 bases from V and 8 bases from J, with 9 bases in between. CDR3 loop: CASSSDEDTIYF. The CDR3 nucleotides read TGTGCCAGCAGCTCCGACGAAGACACCATATATTTT.

The chain joins TRBV29-1 to TRBJ2-7; TRBD1 agrees at 7 bases. J was trimmed by 3 bases and V by 3 bases; bases with no gene match: 2. The V gene's germline CDR1 is SQVTM and CDR2 ANQGSEA. This CDR3 spans 12 amino acids. The CDR3 sequence: CSVEGDSYEQYF. The CDR3 coding sequence is TGCAGCGTTGAGGGGGACAGCTACGAGCAGTACTTC.

The chain recombines TRBV5-1 with TRBJ2-7; the match to TRBD1 covers 7 bases. The CDR3 is 14 amino acids. Losses at the gene ends were 0 bases for V and 3 bases for J; bases not matched to a gene: 3. CDR1 and CDR2 from the germline V gene are SGHRS and YFSETQ. The CDR3 nucleotides are TGCGCCAGCAGCTTGGGGACAGGAGGCTACGAGCAGTACTTC. Translation gives CASSLGTGGYEQYF.

This chain joins TRBV6-6 and TRBJ2-7; the D gene could be TRBD1 or TRBD2 (5 bases each). The CDR3 consists of 14 residues. V gave up 5 bases and J gave up 1 base, with 12 bases separating them. CDR1 MNHNY and CDR2 SVGAGI come from the germline V gene (reference sequence). The CDR3 nucleotides are TGTGCCAGCAGTACCGCTGGGGGATCCTACGAGCAGTACTTC. Its translation: CASSTAGGSYEQYF.

This clone was seen a single time. The genes are TRBV7-6 and TRBJ1-3; 8 positions match TRBD1. V lost 4 bases and J lost 4; bases outside the gene matches: 9. This CDR3 contains 16 residues. CDR1 SGHVS and CDR2 FNYEAQ come from the germline V gene. Written as DNA, the CDR3 is TGTGCCAGCAGCTCCCGACTGACAGGGGTGGGAAACACCATATATTTT. It specifies CASSSRLTGVGNTIYF.

The chain uses TRBV7-9 and TRBJ2-1; D gene unclear. This CDR3 has 18 residues. Germline CDR1 SEHNR, CDR2 FQNEAQ (reference sequence). Trimming cost V 5 bases and J 0 bases, with 20 bases left between them. CDR3 region: CASSDHLADPLSYNEQFF. DNA of the CDR3: TGTGCCAGCAGCGATCATCTGGCCGATCCCCTCTCCTACAATGAGCAGTTCTTC.

The table lists this clone with a count of one. The chain links TRBV27 to TRBJ2-7; D is undetermined. In germline, CDR1 is MNHEY, CDR2 SMNVEV (reference sequence). Between the trimmed V and J ends, which lost 2 bases and 0 bases, there was a span of 8 bases. The CDR3 is 14 amino acids. CDR3 bases: TGTGCCAGCAGTTTAAGAGGTAACTCCTACGAGCAGTACTTC. It is translated as CASSLRGNSYEQYF.

By share, this clone counts as medium-sized. The chain carries TRBV28 and TRBJ1-1, with 10 bases fitting TRBD1. In germline, CDR1 is MDHEN, CDR2 SYDVKM. This CDR3 has 18 residues. J was trimmed by 0 bases and V by 3 bases; bases with no gene match: 10. The CDR3, as DNA: TGTGCCAGCAGTTTCGGGACAGGGGTCGAAGACATGAACACTGAAGCTTTCTTT. It encodes CASSFGTGVEDMNTEAFF.

This chain links TRBV7-9 with TRBJ1-2; D is unclear. V was clipped by 1 base and J by 8 bases, with 8 bases between them. The CDR3 loop spans 12 amino acids. Germline V gene lookup returns CDR1 SEHNR and CDR2 FQNEAQ (reference sequence). CDR3 DNA sequence: TGTGCCAGCAGCTTAGGGCAAGAGGGCTACACCTTC. It codes for CASSLGQEGYTF.

The genes are TRBV4-1 and TRBJ2-1, with 7 bases aligning to TRBD2. The CDR3 loop spans 14 amino acids. Germline V lookup: CDR1 MGHRA, CDR2 YSYEKL. Trimming removed 0 bases from V and 9 bases from J; junction bases left unmatched: 5. The CDR3: CASSQEGGRGEQFF. The CDR3 DNA sequence: TGCGCCAGCAGCCAAGAGGGGGGGAGGGGTGAGCAGTTCTTC.

V is TRBV2 and J is TRBJ1-4; no clear D. V was pared by 5 bases and J by 0 bases, with 16 bases between. Germline V gene data show CDR1 as SNHLY and CDR2 as FYNNEI. CDR3 size: 17 residues. Here the CDR3 reads CASSFVAVKTTNEKLFF. CDR3 sequence (DNA): TGTGCCAGCAGTTTCGTCGCAGTAAAAACAACTAATGAAAAACTGTTTTTT. The complete variable domain, with remaining parts taken from reference TRBV2 and TRBJ1-4, reads EPEVTQTPSHQVTQMGQEVILRCVPISNHLYFYWYRQILGQKVEFLVSFYNNEISEKSEIFDDQFSVERPDGSNFTLKIRSTKLEDSAMYFCASSFVAVKTTNEKLFFGSGTQLSVL.

The chain recombines TRBV2 with TRBJ2-5; the D gene is possibly TRBD1 (6 bases). The DNA end favors TRBJ2-7, so the J call may be wrong. Germline loops: CDR1 SNHLY, CDR2 FYNNEI. This CDR3 spans 14 amino acids. This chain's CDR3 is CASSDWSRGYEQYF. CDR3 in DNA: TGTGCCAGCAGTGACTGGTCCAGGGGCTACGAGCAGTACTTC.

The chain uses TRBV27 and TRBJ2-7, with D unclear. Trimming cost V 0 bases and J 4 bases, with 13 bases left between them. This CDR3 has 15 residues. Germline loops: CDR1 MNHEY, CDR2 SMNVEV (reference sequence). This CDR3 is CASSLSFAGLYEQYF. CDR3 bases: TGTGCCAGCAGTTTATCGTTTGCCGGGCTTTACGAGCAGTACTTC.

The chain combines TRBV11-2 with TRBJ2-7; weak D call: TRBD2 (6 bases). The germline V gene encodes CDR1 SGHAT and CDR2 FQNNGV. The CDR3 loop spans 16 amino acids. The V gene lost 5 bases and the J gene lost 3 bases, with 20 bases spanning the gap. CDR3 region: CASSTSGLARFYEQYF. CDR3 nucleotides: TGTGCCAGCAGCACAAGCGGTCTAGCGAGATTCTACGAGCAGTACTTC.